The 13 T cell receptor beta chains below all came from one sample that was sequenced in a study of shared clonotypes between healthy human individuals. The method was immunoSEQ multiplex PCR; TCRdb's version includes in-frame clones alone and lacks a portion of them. The table records about 2.1 million clones, about 93% of them present only once. Naive CD8 cells lacked CD45RO and underwent positive selection for CCR7, leaving out terminally differentiated effector memory CD45RA+ cells. The sequenced sample was naive CD8+ T cells from PBMCs. The receptor source for this set is a man between 18 and 35 years old in good health. Some clones in this sample may be carry-over from other donors' samples.

The V gene is TRBV2, the J gene TRBJ2-7; D is uncertain. V was pared by 6 bases and J by 2 bases, with 17 bases between. This CDR3 is built from 15 residues. Germline CDR1 SNHLY, CDR2 FYNNEI. The CDR3 region is CASSLLRAPPYEQYF. The DNA of the CDR3 is TGTGCCAGCAGCCTACTCAGAGCTCCCCCCTACGAGCAGTACTTC.

This clone was counted a single time. Other nucleotide sequences from this sample produce the same CDR3. The chain uses TRBV27 and TRBJ1-1; possibly TRBD1 for D (6 bases). Per the germline V gene, CDR1 is MNHEY and CDR2 is SMNVEV (reference sequence). The CDR3 runs to 14 residues. V lost 2 bases and J lost 5, with 12 bases in between. CDR3 protein: CASSLLGAVTEAFF. The CDR3 DNA is TGTGCCAGCAGTTTACTGGGGGCAGTGACTGAAGCTTTCTTT.

V usage is TRBV28 and J usage is TRBJ2-7, with D possibly matching TRBD2 (6 bases). CDR3 size: 15 residues. Germline CDR1 MDHEN, CDR2 SYDVKM. V lost 3 bases to trimming and J lost 2 bases, with 14 bases between them. CDR3: CASSLLSEGAYEQYF. As DNA, the CDR3 is TGTGCCAGCAGTTTGCTGTCGGAGGGAGCCTACGAGCAGTACTTC.

This chain connects TRBV12-5 to TRBJ2-3, with unresolved D. Trimming pared 4 bases from V and 4 bases from J, leaving 6 bases between. The CDR3 sequence is 12 residues long. In germline, CDR1 is LGHNT, CDR2 FRNRAP. CDR3 in DNA: TGTGCTAGTGGTTATGGCGCAGATACGCAGTATTTT. Translating it yields CASGYGADTQYF.

CDR3 in amino acids: CASSFLRDSPYGYTF. CDR3 bases: TGTGCCAGCAGCTTCCTACGGGACAGTCCTTATGGCTACACCTTC. The chain has TRBV11-2 and TRBJ1-2; 7 bases line up with TRBD1. The CDR3 extends over 15 amino acids. The V segment lost 3 bases and the J segment 5 bases; nucleotides outside the gene matches: 9. CDR1 is SGHAT, CDR2 FQNNGV, per germline. The variable domain in full, with the rest retrieved from reference TRBV11-2 and TRBJ1-2, is EAGVAQSPRYKIIEKRQSVAFWCNPISGHATLYWYQQILGQGPKLLIQFQNNGVVDDSQLPKDRFSAERLKGVDSTLKIQPAKLEDSAVYLCASSFLRDSPYGYTFGSGTRLTVV.

The V gene is TRBV25-1, the J gene TRBJ1-3; no clear D gene. The CDR3 totals 15 residues. Germline loops: CDR1 MGHDK, CDR2 SYGVNS. V gave up 3 bases and J gave up 1 base, with 10 bases separating them. The CDR3 reads CASSDPLISGNTIYF. CDR3 DNA: TGTGCCAGCAGTGATCCCCTAATATCTGGAAACACCATATATTTT.

The chain combines TRBV7-6 with TRBJ2-6, with D hard to call. The CDR3 sequence is 18 residues long. Between the trimmed V and J ends, which lost 3 bases and 1 base, there was a span of 16 bases. The V gene's germline CDR1 is SGHVS and CDR2 FNYEAQ. In DNA form, the CDR3 reads TGTGCCAGCAGCTTTCTCAACCCACTTACTTCTGGGGCCAACGTCCTGACTTTC. Protein: CASSFLNPLTSGANVLTF.

The gene calls are TRBV5-1 and TRBJ2-2; TRBD1 agrees at 9 bases. The V and J ends lost 4 bases and 4 bases, in that order; junction bases with no gene match: 8. Germline lookup yields CDR1 SGHRS and CDR2 YFSETQ. CDR3 length: 16 residues. The CDR3 reads CASSQPGQGITGELFF. CDR3 in DNA: TGCGCCAGCAGCCAGCCGGGACAGGGTATCACCGGGGAGCTGTTTTTT.

The V gene is TRBV10-3, the J gene TRBJ2-2; 7 positions agree with TRBD1. J was trimmed by 4 bases and V by 6 bases; bases with no gene match: 5. Germline lookup yields CDR1 ENHRY and CDR2 SYGVKD. This CDR3 contains 14 residues. The CDR3: CAIRTTGATGELFF. DNA for the CDR3: TGTGCCATCAGGACCACAGGGGCCACCGGGGAGCTGTTTTTT.

This rearrangement joins TRBV7-9 to TRBJ2-5; TRBD2 might be the D (6 bases). V lost 5 bases, J lost 4 bases, and 17 bases lay in between. The CDR3 spans 15 residues. From germline, CDR1 is SEHNR and CDR2 FQNEAQ (reference sequence). As DNA, the CDR3 is TGTGCCAGCAGCCCACAGCAGGGACTTCCAGAGACCCAGTACTTC. Translating it yields CASSPQQGLPETQYF.

In DNA, the CDR3 is TGTGCCAGCTTGCCCCGAGGGACAGATACGCAGTATTTT. It is translated as CASLPRGTDTQYF. The V call is TRBV11-1, the J call TRBJ2-3; D may be TRBD2 (5 bases). This CDR3 is built from 13 residues. CDR1 and CDR2 (germline): SGHAT, FQDESV (reference sequence). V lost 8 bases to trimming and J lost 3 bases, with 12 bases between them.

The chain is built from TRBV6-6 and TRBJ1-2, with D perhaps TRBD1 (5 bases). This CDR3 has 16 residues. Germline V lookup: CDR1 MNHNY, CDR2 SVGAGI (reference sequence). V dropped 6 bases and J dropped 4 bases, with 21 bases sitting between them. The CDR3 here is CASSPGTTAGGYGYTF. In nucleotides, the CDR3 is TGTGCCAGCAGCCCCGGGACGACAGCCGGCGGCTATGGCTACACCTTC.

This sequence joins TRBV6-5 and TRBJ1-1; D is unresolved. Trimming cost V 0 bases and J 0 bases, with 11 bases left between them. Germline lookup yields CDR1 MNHEY and CDR2 SVGAGI. The CDR3 runs 16 residues. This CDR3 reads CASSYSTSRVNTEAFF. The CDR3 nucleotides are TGTGCCAGCAGTTACTCGACCTCTCGTGTGAACACTGAAGCTTTCTTT.